The next 9 T cell receptor beta chains were all read from a single sample in a study of radiotherapy plus CTLA-4 blockade in lung cancer. This table comes from immunoSEQ multiplex PCR, and its TCRdb copy is limited to in-frame clones, with some not included. The table records approximately 52,000 clones, about 76% of them present only once. The material was peripheral blood, obtained from a patient treated with radiotherapy plus ipilimumab. The source of these receptors is a human donor with non-small cell lung cancer whose response to radiotherapy plus ipilimumab could not be evaluated.

This clone was seen a few times. The chain carries TRBV28 and TRBJ2-7, with 7 positions matching TRBD2. V was clipped by 3 bases and J by 5 bases; unmatched bases: 10. CDR1 is MDHEN, CDR2 SYDVKM, per germline. The CDR3 is 15 amino acids. CDR3 nucleotide sequence: TGTGCCAGCAGTTTGGGGGTGGGGGGGGTAAACGAGCAGTACTTC. This sequence encodes CASSLGVGGVNEQYF.

Only a few counts were recorded for this clone. The chain is built from TRBV27 and TRBJ1-4; TRBD1 agrees at 9 bases. Germline CDR1 is MNHEY and CDR2 is SMNVEV (reference sequence). The CDR3 runs to 12 residues. The junction had 6 bases not matched to a gene; V was cut back by 6 bases and J by 13 bases. The CDR3 sequence: CASRPTGGRLFF. Written as DNA, the CDR3 is TGTGCCAGCAGACCAACAGGGGGCAGACTGTTTTTT.

This clone was detected once. The chain recombines TRBV7-6 with TRBJ2-5; 10 bases line up with TRBD1. The J call may be incorrect, as the DNA end agrees better with TRBJ2-7. The CDR3 is 14 residues long. In germline, CDR1 is SGHVS, CDR2 FNYEAQ. The CDR3: CASSPGTGAYEQYF. For the CDR3, the DNA is TGTGCCAGCAGCCCCGGGACAGGGGCCTACGAGCAGTACTTC.

The chain uses TRBV5-1 and TRBJ2-7; TRBD1 aligns across 7 bases. This CDR3 has 13 amino acids. V lost 3 bases, J lost 0 bases, and 0 bases stayed unmatched. Germline CDR1 and CDR2: SGHRS and YFSETQ. As DNA, the CDR3 is TGCGCCAGCAGCTGGGACAGCTCCTACGAGCAGTACTTC. It specifies CASSWDSSYEQYF.

CDR3 region: CASSLELIPDTQYF. CDR3 nucleotides: TGTGCCAGCAGTTTGGAGTTAATCCCAGATACGCAGTATTTT. This sequence joins TRBV6-5 and TRBJ2-3; D is ambiguous. Trimming took 4 bases from V and 4 from J, leaving 12 bases between them. The length of the CDR3 is 14 residues. The germline CDR1 and CDR2 sequences are MNHEY and SVGAGI.

CDR3 sequence: CASSPTLTGFQPQHF. DNA of the CDR3: TGTGCCAGCAGTCCGACGCTAACAGGGTTTCAGCCCCAGCATTTT. The J gene is TRBJ1-5, the V gene TRBV6-5, with D perhaps TRBD1 (6 bases). CDR1 MNHEY and CDR2 SVGAGI come from the germline V gene. This CDR3 has 15 residues. V lost 5 bases and J lost 6, with 17 bases in between.

The chain is built from TRBV4-3 and TRBJ2-5; 11 bases are shared with TRBD2. J lost 2 bases, V lost 1 base, and 3 bases had no gene match. Germline V lookup: CDR1 LGHNA, CDR2 YSLEER. This CDR3 has 16 amino acids. Here the CDR3 DNA reads TGCGCCAGCAGCCAAGTTGGGACTAGCGGTCAAGAGACCCAGTACTTC. The encoded protein is CASSQVGTSGQETQYF.

The CDR3 loop is CSAGGGEAIQYF. The CDR3 coding sequence is TGCAGCGCCGGGGGGGGAGAGGCCATTCAGTACTTC. The gene calls are TRBV29-1 and TRBJ2-4; 8 bases map to TRBD2. Germline loops: CDR1 SQVTM, CDR2 ANQGSEA. The J segment lost 9 bases and the V segment lost 7 bases, leaving 8 bases of the junction unmatched. The CDR3 consists of 12 residues.

The chain recombines TRBV7-2 with TRBJ1-1; unclear D gene. V shed 4 bases and J shed 4 bases, with 10 bases lying between them. In germline, CDR1 is SGHTA, CDR2 FQGNSA. There are 13 residues in the CDR3. The CDR3 coding sequence is TGTGCCAGCAGCTCCACATCAGGCACTGAAGCTTTCTTT. It specifies CASSSTSGTEAFF.